Listed here is a single T cell receptor (beta chain). From germline, CDR1 is MNHEY and CDR2 SVGAGI. The CDR3 covers 14 residues. Trimming took off 6 bases at V and 5 bases at J, with 11 bases between the two ends. 13 Jbeta primers and 60 Vbeta primers were used for the PCR. The data were produced by immunoSEQ multiplex PCR, yet TCRdb's version contains in-frame clones alone and is incomplete. The data include 55,000 to 80,000 clones; the top ten clones carry about 2.9%. The data belong to a study of cytomegalovirus exposure and HLA in healthy donors. V usage is TRBV6-5 and J usage is TRBJ1-6; maybe TRBD1 (6 bases). Source material: PBMCs. The origin of this receptor is a man in his forties or fifties in good health and CMV-seronegative. CDR3 sequence: CASRGHGNNSPLHF. In nucleotides, the CDR3 is TGTGCCAGCAGGGGACACGGAAATAATTCACCCCTCCACTTT.